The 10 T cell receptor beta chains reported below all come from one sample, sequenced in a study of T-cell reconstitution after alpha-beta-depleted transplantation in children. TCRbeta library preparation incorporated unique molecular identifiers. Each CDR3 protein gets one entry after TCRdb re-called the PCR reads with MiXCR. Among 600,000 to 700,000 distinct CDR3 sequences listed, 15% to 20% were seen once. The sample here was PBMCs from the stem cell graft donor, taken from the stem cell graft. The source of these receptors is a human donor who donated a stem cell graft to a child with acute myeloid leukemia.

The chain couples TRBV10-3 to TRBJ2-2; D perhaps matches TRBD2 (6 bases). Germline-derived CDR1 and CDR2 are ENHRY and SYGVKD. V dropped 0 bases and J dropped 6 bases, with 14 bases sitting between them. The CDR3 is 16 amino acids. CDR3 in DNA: TGTGCCATCAGTGAGTCGCAACTAGCAAACCCCGGGGAGCTGTTTTTT. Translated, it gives CAISESQLANPGELFF.

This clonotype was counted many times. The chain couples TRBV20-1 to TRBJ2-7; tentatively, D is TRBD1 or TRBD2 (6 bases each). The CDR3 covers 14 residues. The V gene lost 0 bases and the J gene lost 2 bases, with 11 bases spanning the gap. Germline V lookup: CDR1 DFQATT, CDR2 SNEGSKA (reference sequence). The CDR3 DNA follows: TGCAGTGCTAGAGAGGTAGGGGGGCCCTACGAGCAGTACGTC. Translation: CSAREVGGPYEQYV.

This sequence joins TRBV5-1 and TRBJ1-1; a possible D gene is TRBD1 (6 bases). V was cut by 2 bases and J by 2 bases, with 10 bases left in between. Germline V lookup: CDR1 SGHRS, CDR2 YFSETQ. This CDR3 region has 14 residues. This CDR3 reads CASSFMDRNTEAFF. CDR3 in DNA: TGCGCCAGCAGCTTTATGGACAGAAACACTGAAGCTTTCTTT.

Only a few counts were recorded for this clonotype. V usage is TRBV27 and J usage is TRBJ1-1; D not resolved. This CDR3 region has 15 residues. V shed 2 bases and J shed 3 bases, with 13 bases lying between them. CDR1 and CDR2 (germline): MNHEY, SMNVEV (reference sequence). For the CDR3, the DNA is TGTGCCAGCAGTTTAGAACGACCTGGTTACACTGAAGCTTTCTTT. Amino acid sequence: CASSLERPGYTEAFF.

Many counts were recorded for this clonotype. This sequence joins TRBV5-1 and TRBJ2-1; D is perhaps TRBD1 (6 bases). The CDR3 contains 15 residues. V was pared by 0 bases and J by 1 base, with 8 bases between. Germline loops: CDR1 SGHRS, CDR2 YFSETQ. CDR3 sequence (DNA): TGCGCCAGCAGCTTGGAAGGGGGTTCCTACAATGAGCAGTTCTTC. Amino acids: CASSLEGGSYNEQFF.

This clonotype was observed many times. The CDR3 DNA follows: TGCAGCGTTTCCGGGACAGGGGGCAGCGAGCAGTACGTC. Residues: CSVSGTGGSEQYV. The J gene is TRBJ2-7, the V gene TRBV29-1, with TRBD1 matching over 12 bases. V lost 5 bases, J lost 6 bases, and 5 bases stayed unmatched. From germline, CDR1 is SQVTM and CDR2 ANQGSEA. This CDR3 has 13 residues.

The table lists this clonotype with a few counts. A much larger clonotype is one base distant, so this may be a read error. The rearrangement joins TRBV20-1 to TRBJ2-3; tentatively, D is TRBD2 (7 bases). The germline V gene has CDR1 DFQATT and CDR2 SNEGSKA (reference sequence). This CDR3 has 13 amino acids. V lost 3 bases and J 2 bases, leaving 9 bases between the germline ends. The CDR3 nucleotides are TGCAGTGCTAGCGGGGGGCCCACAGATACGCAGTATTTT. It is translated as CSASGGPTDTQYF.

The CDR3 loop is CSAGGGPQHF. The CDR3 nucleotides read TGCAGTGCCGGGGGAGGGCCCCAGCATTTT. This chain joins TRBV20-1 and TRBJ1-5; tentatively, D is TRBD1 (5 bases). V lost 6 bases and J 9 bases, leaving 9 bases between the germline ends. The germline gives CDR1 DFQATT, CDR2 SNEGSKA (reference sequence). This CDR3 region has 10 residues.

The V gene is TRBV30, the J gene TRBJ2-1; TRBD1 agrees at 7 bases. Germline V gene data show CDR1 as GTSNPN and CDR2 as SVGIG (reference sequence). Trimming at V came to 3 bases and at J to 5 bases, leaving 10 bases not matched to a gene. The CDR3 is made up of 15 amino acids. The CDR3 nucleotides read TGTGCCTGGAGCCGCACAGGGGCACGAAACAATGAGCAGTTCTTC. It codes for CAWSRTGARNNEQFF.

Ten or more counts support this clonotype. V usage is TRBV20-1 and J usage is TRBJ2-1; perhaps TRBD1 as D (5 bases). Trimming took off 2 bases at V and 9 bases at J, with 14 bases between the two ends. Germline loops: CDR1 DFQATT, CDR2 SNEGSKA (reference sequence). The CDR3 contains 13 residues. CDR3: CSARQGLSSEQFF. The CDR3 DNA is TGCAGTGCTAGACAGGGTCTTTCTAGTGAGCAGTTCTTC.